The source of this TCR beta chain is a study of stem cell transplantation in POMP-related autoinflammatory disease. Study in general: Before transplant: CD4+ naive skewing, low CD8+ proportions, reduced cytokine secretion.

Prominent immunodeficiency with autoinflammation defined PRAID. Clones were sequenced by immunoSEQ multiplex PCR, and TCRdb holds only the in-frame ones, with some missing. The table lists about 8,900 clones, approximately 89% of them singletons, with around 2.5% in the top ten. Worth noting for this clone: No antigen is known for it.

Study-wide points: Across all analyzed T-cell subsets, patients with PRAID tended toward reduced diversity and increased clonality. In PRAID patients, the number of distinct TRB V-J gene pairings was restricted.

This material consisted of CD8+ T cells from PBMCs, taken before stem cell transplantation. The receptor was derived from a human donor with POMP-related autoinflammation and immune dysregulation (PRAID).

CDR3 coding DNA: TGTGCCAGCAGTACCGATGAAGCTTTCTTT. Its protein is CASSTDEAFF. The rearrangement links TRBV6-1 to TRBJ1-1; D is ambiguous. The V end lost 5 bases, the J end lost 7 bases, and 5 bases lay between the germline ends. Germline assignment: CDR1 MNHNS and CDR2 SASEGT. The CDR3 spans 10 residues.